These 18 T cell receptor beta chains share one sample of origin, sequenced in a study of blood T cells in healthy people across ages. Using a J-beta primer mix together with a sample-barcoded 5' primer, a second PCR was run for about 7 to 12 cycles. TCRdb reprocessed the 5' RACE reads with MiXCR, giving one entry per CDR3 protein. The table shows fewer than 700,000 distinct CDR3 sequences, with less than 60% occurring only once. Sequenced sample: blood. These receptors all stem from a man of 80 years or more in good health.

This clonotype was seen more than once but under ten times. V gene TRBV29-1 combines with J gene TRBJ2-5; a possible D gene is TRBD2 (6 bases). Trimming stripped 4 bases from V and 4 bases from J, with 10 bases between. The length of the CDR3 is 12 residues. Germline CDR1 SQVTM, CDR2 ANQGSEA. The CDR3: CSVGRGAETQYF. The CDR3 bases are TGCAGCGTTGGTCGCGGGGCAGAGACCCAGTACTTC.

This chain connects TRBV6-5 to TRBJ2-2, with D maybe TRBD2 (5 bases). The CDR3 sequence is 15 residues long. CDR1 and CDR2 from the germline V gene are MNHEY and SVGAGI. The V end was cut by 0 bases, the J end by 5 bases, with 10 bases between. The CDR3 is CASSYSSGETGELFF. The CDR3 DNA reads as TGTGCCAGCAGTTACTCCTCCGGGGAGACCGGGGAGCTGTTTTTT.

For this clonotype: Germline is not matched at one junction end, which may reflect a read error. The rearrangement links TRBV7-2 to TRBJ2-5, with 8 positions matching TRBD2. Judging by the DNA end, TRBJ2-7 fits better; the J call may be wrong. CDR1 is SGHTA, CDR2 FQGNSA, per germline. The CDR3 contains 15 residues. CDR3 sequence (DNA): TGTGCCGGCAGCTTACTGACGGGAGGGTTCTACGAGCAGTACTTC. This gives the protein CAGSLLTGGFYEQYF.

This clonotype appeared many times. This chain uses TRBV29-1 with TRBJ2-5; no clear D. This CDR3 comprises 10 residues. CDR1 and CDR2 (germline): SQVTM, ANQGSEA. Trimming removed 7 bases at V and 2 bases at J, with 5 bases between. The DNA for the CDR3 is TGCAGCGGAAAACAAGAGACCCAGTACTTC. Translating it yields CSGKQETQYF.

The table lists this clonotype with a few counts. The chain combines TRBV6-5 with TRBJ2-3; 9 bases line up with TRBD2. CDR3 length equals 19 residues. CDR1 and CDR2 (germline): MNHEY, SVGAGI. Unmatched junction bases numbered 10, after V lost 0 bases and J lost 0 bases. The CDR3 DNA reads as TGTGCCAGCAGTTACTCGGGATCGACTAGCGGATCTAGCACAGATACGCAGTATTTT. Protein sequence: CASSYSGSTSGSSTDTQYF.

The chain is built from TRBV28 and TRBJ1-2; TRBD1 matches 8 bases. Trimming removed 6 bases from V and 4 bases from J; junction bases left unmatched: 4. Germline values: CDR1 MDHEN, CDR2 SYDVKM. The CDR3 length is 13 residues. CDR3 amino acids: CASSYGQGYGYTF. CDR3 DNA: TGTGCCAGCAGCTATGGACAGGGCTATGGCTACACCTTC.

This clonotype has ten or more counts. This chain links TRBV6-1 with TRBJ2-1; 8 bases fit TRBD1. V lost 6 bases and J lost 5; bases outside the gene matches: 15. The CDR3 contains 17 residues. Germline V gives CDR1 MNHNS, CDR2 SASEGT. CDR3: CASRSTGVDGDHNEQFF. CDR3 nucleotides: TGTGCCAGCAGGTCGACAGGGGTAGATGGTGACCACAATGAGCAGTTCTTC.

This chain uses TRBV2 with TRBJ2-3, with D possibly TRBD1 on 5 matching bases. V shed 4 bases and J shed 4 bases, with 18 bases lying between them. The CDR3 covers 16 residues. CDR1 is SNHLY, CDR2 FYNNEI, per germline. The CDR3 here is CASSALSLLGPDTQYF. DNA of the CDR3: TGTGCCAGCAGTGCCCTGTCCCTATTGGGGCCAGATACGCAGTATTTT.

This clonotype was seen only a few times. This sequence joins TRBV29-1 and TRBJ1-2; D not certain. Germline CDR1 and CDR2: SQVTM and ANQGSEA. The CDR3 covers 13 residues. Between the trimmed V and J ends, which lost 5 bases and 8 bases, there was a span of 18 bases. Here the CDR3 reads CSVWTHTSGGYTF. The CDR3 DNA follows: TGCAGCGTTTGGACTCATACCTCGGGGGGCTACACCTTC.

The V gene is TRBV7-6, the J gene TRBJ1-2; D possibly corresponds to TRBD1 (6 bases). This CDR3 contains 13 residues. Germline V gene lookup returns CDR1 SGHVS and CDR2 FNYEAQ. Trimming left V 5 bases short and J 8 bases short, with 15 bases between. Here the CDR3 DNA reads TGTGCCAGCAGCCCCCCAGGGGTTGAGGGCTACACCTTC. Translated, it gives CASSPPGVEGYTF.

This clonotype was recorded a few times. The chain couples TRBV20-1 to TRBJ2-5; D perhaps matches TRBD2 (5 bases). Germline-derived CDR1 and CDR2 are DFQATT and SNEGSKA (reference sequence). The V end was cut by 6 bases, the J end by 4 bases, with 21 bases between. The CDR3 length is 15 residues. This chain's CDR3 is CSADPRWTGTETQYF. The CDR3 region has the DNA TGCAGTGCCGATCCTCGATGGACTGGAACAGAGACCCAGTACTTC.

This chain joins TRBV5-5 and TRBJ2-4; 7 nucleotides line up with TRBD1. Germline CDR1 reads SGHKS; CDR2 reads YYEKEE (reference sequence). Germline trimming cut 4 bases from V and 13 bases from J; bases unmatched to any gene: 11. This CDR3 has 13 residues. CDR3 coding DNA: TGTGCCAGCAGCGGGCCAGGGACAGAAATCCAGTACTTC. Protein sequence: CASSGPGTEIQYF.

This clonotype was recorded once. This chain uses TRBV6-6 with TRBJ2-1, with 8 bases that match TRBD1. V trimming: 5 bases; J trimming: 1 base; junction bases outside the gene matches: 4. CDR3 size: 15 residues. CDR1 MNHNY and CDR2 SVGAGI come from the germline V gene (reference sequence). The DNA of the CDR3 is TGTGCCAGCAGTGGCCGGGACAGGTCCTACAATGAGCAGTTCTTC. This translates into CASSGRDRSYNEQFF.

This chain joins TRBV7-8 and TRBJ2-1, with 7 bases that match TRBD2. There are 14 residues in the CDR3. J gave up 10 bases and V 5 bases, and 11 bases lay outside the gene matches. Germline V gene lookup returns CDR1 SGHVS and CDR2 FQNEAQ. CDR3 protein: CASSVERDLPEQFF. The CDR3, as DNA: TGTGCCAGCAGCGTAGAGCGGGACCTACCGGAGCAGTTCTTC.

This clonotype turned up a few times. This chain joins TRBV5-5 and TRBJ2-5, with D possibly being TRBD1 (5 bases). Deletions cut 0 bases from V and 4 bases from J, with 19 bases between. Germline V gene lookup returns CDR1 SGHKS and CDR2 YYEKEE (reference sequence). The CDR3 loop spans 17 amino acids. CDR3 sequence reads: CASSLGQGAGDRETQYF. CDR3 nucleotides: TGTGCCAGCAGCTTGGGTCAAGGGGCTGGGGATCGAGAGACCCAGTACTTC.

This clonotype was seen a handful of times. The chain employs TRBV5-6 and TRBJ2-1, with D possibly TRBD1 on 6 matching bases. V was shortened by 0 bases and J by 3 bases, with 10 bases between the two germline ends. This CDR3 comprises 15 residues. Germline V gene data show CDR1 as SGHDT and CDR2 as YYEEEE. DNA for the CDR3: TGTGCCAGCAGCTTGGCAGGGGTGGGCTACAATGAGCAGTTCTTC. Amino acid sequence: CASSLAGVGYNEQFF.

This clonotype was recorded at least ten times. This sequence joins TRBV7-2 and TRBJ2-7; D is undetermined. From germline, CDR1 is SGHTA and CDR2 FQGNSA. The CDR3 contains 13 residues. Trimming shortened V by 4 bases and J by 2 bases, and 9 bases separated the two germline ends. CDR3 DNA: TGTGCCAGCAGCTCGTCCGCCACCTACGAGCAGTACTTC. Protein product: CASSSSATYEQYF.

This clonotype has only one observation. The genes are TRBV7-9 and TRBJ2-1; unclear D gene. Trimming shortened V by 5 bases and J by 10 bases, and 21 bases separated the two germline ends. The germline gives CDR1 SEHNR, CDR2 FQNEAQ (reference sequence). This CDR3 spans 15 amino acids. The CDR3 protein is CASSRRLEPAYEQFF. The CDR3, as DNA: TGTGCCAGCAGCCGGCGGTTGGAGCCAGCCTACGAGCAGTTCTTC.